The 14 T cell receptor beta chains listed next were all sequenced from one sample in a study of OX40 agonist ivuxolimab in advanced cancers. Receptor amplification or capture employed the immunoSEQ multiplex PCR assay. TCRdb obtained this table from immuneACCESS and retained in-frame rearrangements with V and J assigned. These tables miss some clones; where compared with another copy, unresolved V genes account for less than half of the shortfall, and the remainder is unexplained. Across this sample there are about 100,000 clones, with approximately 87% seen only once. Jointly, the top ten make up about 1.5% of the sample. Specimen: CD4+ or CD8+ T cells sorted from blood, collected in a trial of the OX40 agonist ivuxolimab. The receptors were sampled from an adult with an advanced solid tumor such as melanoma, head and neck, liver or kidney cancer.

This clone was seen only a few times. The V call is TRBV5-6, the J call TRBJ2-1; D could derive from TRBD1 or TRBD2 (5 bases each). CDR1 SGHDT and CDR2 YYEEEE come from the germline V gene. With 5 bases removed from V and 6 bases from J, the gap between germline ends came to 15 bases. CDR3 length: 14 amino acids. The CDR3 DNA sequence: TGTGCCAGCAGGGGGGTAGGCCCGGGCAATGAGCAGTTCTTC. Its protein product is CASRGVGPGNEQFF.

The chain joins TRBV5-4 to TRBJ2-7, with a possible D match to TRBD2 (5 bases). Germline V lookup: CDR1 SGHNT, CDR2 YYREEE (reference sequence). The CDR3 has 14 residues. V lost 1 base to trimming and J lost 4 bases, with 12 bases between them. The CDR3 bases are TGTGCCAGCAGCTTGTCATCTAGCAGTTACGAGCAGTACTTC. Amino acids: CASSLSSSSYEQYF. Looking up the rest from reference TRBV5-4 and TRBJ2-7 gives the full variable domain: ETGVTQSPTHLIKTRGQQVTLRCSSQSGHNTVSWYQQALGQGPQFIFQYYREEENGRGNFPPRFSGLQFPNYSSELNVNALELDDSALYLCASSLSSSSYEQYFGPGTRLTVT.

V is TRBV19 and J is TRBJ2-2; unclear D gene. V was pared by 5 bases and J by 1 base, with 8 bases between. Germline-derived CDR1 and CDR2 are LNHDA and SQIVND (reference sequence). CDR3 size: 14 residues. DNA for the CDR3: TGTGCCAGTAGTCTACGACAGAACACCGGGGAGCTGTTTTTT. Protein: CASSLRQNTGELFF.

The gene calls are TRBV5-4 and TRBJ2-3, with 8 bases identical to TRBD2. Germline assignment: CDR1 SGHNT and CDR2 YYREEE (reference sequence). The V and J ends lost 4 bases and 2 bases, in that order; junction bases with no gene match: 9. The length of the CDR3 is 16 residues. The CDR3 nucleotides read TGTGCCAGCAGCCCTCGATCGGGGGGGAACACAGATACGCAGTATTTT. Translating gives CASSPRSGGNTDTQYF.

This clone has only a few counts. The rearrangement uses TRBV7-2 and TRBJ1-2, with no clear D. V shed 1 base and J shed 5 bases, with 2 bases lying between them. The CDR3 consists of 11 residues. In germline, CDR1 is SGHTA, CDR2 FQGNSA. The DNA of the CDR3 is TGTGCCAGCAGCTTAGAGTATGGCTACACCTTC. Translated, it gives CASSLEYGYTF.

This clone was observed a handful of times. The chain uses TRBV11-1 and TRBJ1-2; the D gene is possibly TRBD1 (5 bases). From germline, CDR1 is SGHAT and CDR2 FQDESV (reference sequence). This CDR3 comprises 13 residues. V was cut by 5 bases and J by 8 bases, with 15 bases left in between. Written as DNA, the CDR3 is TGTGCCAGCAGCCCTTGGAGGGACCAGGGCTACACCTTC. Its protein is CASSPWRDQGYTF.

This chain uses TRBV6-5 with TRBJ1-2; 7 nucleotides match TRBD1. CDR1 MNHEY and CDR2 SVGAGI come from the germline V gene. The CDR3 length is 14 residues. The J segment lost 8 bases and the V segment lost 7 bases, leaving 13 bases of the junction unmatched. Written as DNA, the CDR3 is TGTGCCAGCACCCCCCGAGGGACAGCGGCCGGCTACACCTTC. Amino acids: CASTPRGTAAGYTF.

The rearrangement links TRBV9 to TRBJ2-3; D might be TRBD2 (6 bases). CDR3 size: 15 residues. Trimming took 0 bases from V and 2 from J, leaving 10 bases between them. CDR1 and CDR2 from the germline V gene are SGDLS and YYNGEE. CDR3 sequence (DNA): TGTGCCAGCAGCGTAGGGGCTAGCGACACAGATACGCAGTATTTT. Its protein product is CASSVGASDTDTQYF.

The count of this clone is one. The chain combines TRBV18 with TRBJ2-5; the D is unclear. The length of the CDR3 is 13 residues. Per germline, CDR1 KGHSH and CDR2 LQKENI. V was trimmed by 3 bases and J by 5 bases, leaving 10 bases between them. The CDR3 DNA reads TGTGCCAGCTCACCCCAGGCATTGGAGACCCAGTACTTC. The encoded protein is CASSPQALETQYF.

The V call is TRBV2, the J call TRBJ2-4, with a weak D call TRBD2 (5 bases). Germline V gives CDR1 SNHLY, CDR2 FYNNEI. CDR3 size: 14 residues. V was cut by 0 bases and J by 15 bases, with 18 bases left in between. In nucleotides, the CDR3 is TGTGCCAGCAGTGAAGCGGAGTCGGTTAGGGCGGGGTACTTC. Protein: CASSEAESVRAGYF.

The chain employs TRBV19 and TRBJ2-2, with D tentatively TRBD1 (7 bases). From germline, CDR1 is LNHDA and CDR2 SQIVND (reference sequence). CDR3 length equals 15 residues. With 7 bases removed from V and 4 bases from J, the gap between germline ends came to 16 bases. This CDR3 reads CASTVLAGGTGELFF. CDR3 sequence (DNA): TGTGCCAGTACCGTACTAGCAGGGGGCACCGGGGAGCTGTTTTTT.

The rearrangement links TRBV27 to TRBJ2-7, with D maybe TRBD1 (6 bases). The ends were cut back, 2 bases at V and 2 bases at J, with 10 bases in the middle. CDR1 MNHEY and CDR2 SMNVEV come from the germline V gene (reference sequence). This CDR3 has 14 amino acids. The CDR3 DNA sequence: TGTGCCAGCAGTTTACGGGACAAAGCCTACGAGCAGTACTTC. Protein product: CASSLRDKAYEQYF.

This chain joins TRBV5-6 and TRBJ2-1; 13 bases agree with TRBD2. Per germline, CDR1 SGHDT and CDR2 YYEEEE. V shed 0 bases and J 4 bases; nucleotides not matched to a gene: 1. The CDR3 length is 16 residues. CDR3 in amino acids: CASSLAGLAGYNEQFF. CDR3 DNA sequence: TGTGCCAGCAGCTTGGCGGGACTAGCGGGATACAATGAGCAGTTCTTC.

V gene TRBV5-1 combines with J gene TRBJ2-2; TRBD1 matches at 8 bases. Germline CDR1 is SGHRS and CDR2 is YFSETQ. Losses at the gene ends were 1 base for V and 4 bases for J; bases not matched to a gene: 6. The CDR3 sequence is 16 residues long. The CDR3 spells CASSLRTGQGTGELFF. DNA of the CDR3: TGCGCCAGCAGCTTGAGGACAGGGCAGGGCACCGGGGAGCTGTTTTTT.